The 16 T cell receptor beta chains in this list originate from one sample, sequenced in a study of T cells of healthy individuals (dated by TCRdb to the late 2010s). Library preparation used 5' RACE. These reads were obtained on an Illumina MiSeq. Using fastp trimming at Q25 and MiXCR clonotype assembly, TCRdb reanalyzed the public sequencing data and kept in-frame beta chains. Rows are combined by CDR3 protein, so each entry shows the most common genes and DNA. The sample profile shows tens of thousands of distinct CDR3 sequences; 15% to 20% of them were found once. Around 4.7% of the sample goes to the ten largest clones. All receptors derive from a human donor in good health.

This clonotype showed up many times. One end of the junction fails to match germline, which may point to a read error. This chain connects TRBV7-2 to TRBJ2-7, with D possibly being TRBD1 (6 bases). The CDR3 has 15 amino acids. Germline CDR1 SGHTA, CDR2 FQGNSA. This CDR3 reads CASSLAGESSYEQYF. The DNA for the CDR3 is TGTGCCAGCAGCCTAGCAGGGGAAAGCTCCTACGAGCAGTACTTC. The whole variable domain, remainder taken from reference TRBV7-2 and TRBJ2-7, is GAGVSQSPSNKVTEKGKDVELRCDPISGHTALYWYRQSLGQGLEFLIYFQGNSAPDKSGLPSDRFSAERTGGSVSTLTIQRTQQEDSAVYLCASSLAGESSYEQYFGPGTRLTVT.

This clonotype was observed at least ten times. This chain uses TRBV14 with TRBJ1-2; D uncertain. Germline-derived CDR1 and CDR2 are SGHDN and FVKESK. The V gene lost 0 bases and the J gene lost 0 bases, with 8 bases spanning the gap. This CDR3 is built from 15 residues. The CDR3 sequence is CASSQDRHANYGYTF. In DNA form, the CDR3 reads TGTGCCAGCAGCCAAGATCGCCACGCTAACTATGGCTACACCTTC. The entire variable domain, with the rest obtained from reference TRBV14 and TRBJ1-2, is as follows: EAGVTQFPSHSVIEKGQTVTLRCDPISGHDNLYWYRRVMGKEIKFLLHFVKESKQDESGMPNNRFLAERTGGTYSTLKVQPAELEDSGVYFCASSQDRHANYGYTFGSGTRLTVV.

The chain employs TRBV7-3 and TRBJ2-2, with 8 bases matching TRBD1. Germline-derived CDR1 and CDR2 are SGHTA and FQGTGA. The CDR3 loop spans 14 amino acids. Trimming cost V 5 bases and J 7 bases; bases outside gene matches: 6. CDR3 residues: CASSPGQVLGELFF. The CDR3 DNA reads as TGTGCCAGCAGCCCGGGACAGGTTCTCGGGGAGCTGTTTTTT.

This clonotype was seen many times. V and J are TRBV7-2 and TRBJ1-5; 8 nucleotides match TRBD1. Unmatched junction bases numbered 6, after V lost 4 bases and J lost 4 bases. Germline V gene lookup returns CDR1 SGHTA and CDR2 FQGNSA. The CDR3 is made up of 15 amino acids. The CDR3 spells CASSSDRGGNQPQHF. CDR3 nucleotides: TGTGCCAGCAGCTCAGACAGGGGAGGAAATCAGCCCCAGCATTTT.

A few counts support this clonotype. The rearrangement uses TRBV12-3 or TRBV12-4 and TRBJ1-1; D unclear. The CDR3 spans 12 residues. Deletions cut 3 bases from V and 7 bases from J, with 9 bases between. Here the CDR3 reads CASSLSLLEAFF. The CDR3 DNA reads TGTGCCAGCAGTTTGAGTTTACTTGAAGCTTTCTTT.

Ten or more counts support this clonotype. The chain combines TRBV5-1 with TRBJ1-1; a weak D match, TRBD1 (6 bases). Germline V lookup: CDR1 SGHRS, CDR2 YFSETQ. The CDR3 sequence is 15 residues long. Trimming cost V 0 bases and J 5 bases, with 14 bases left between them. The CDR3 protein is CASSLGLTGSTEAFF. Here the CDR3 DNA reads TGCGCCAGCAGCTTGGGACTTACAGGGAGTACTGAAGCTTTCTTT. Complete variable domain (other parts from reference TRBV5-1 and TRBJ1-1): KAGVTQTPRYLIKTRGQQVTLSCSPISGHRSVSWYQQTPGQGLQFLFEYFSETQRNKGNFPGRFSGRQFSNSRSEMNVSTLELGDSALYLCASSLGLTGSTEAFFGQGTRLTVV.

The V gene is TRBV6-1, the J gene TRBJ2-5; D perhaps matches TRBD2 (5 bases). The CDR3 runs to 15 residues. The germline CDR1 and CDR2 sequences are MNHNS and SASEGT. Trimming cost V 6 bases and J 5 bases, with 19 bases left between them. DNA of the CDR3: TGTGCCAGCAGCGGCGGGCAGATCTACTCGGAGACCCAGTACTTC. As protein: CASSGGQIYSETQYF.

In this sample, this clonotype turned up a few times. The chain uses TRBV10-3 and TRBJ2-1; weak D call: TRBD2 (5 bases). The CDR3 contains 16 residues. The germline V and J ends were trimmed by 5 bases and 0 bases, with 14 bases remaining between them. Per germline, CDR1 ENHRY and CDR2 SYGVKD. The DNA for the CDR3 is TGTGCCATCAGTTTGGAGCGGACCCTCTCCTACAATGAGCAGTTCTTC. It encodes CAISLERTLSYNEQFF.

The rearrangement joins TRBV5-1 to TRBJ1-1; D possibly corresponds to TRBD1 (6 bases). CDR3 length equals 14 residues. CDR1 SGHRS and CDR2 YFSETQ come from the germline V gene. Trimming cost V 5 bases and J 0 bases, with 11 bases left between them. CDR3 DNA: TGCGCCAGCAGATGGGACACCATGAACACTGAAGCTTTCTTT. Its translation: CASRWDTMNTEAFF.

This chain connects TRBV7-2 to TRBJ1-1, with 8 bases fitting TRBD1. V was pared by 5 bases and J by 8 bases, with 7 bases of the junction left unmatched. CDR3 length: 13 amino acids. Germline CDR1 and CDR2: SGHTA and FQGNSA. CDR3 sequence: CASSPYGQGEAFF. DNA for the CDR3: TGTGCCAGCAGCCCGTACGGACAGGGAGAAGCTTTCTTT.

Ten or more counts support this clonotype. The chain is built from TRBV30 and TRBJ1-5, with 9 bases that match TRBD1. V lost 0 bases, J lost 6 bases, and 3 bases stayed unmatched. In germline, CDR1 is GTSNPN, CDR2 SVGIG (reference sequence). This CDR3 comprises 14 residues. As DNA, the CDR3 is TGTGCCTGGAGTGTGGGACAGGGAATTCAGCCCCAGCATTTT. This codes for CAWSVGQGIQPQHF.

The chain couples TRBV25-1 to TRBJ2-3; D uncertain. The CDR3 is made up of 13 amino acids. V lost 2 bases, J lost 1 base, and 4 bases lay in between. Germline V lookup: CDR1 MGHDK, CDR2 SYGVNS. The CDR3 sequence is CASSERGTDTQYF. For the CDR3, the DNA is TGTGCCAGCAGTGAAAGAGGCACAGATACGCAGTATTTT.

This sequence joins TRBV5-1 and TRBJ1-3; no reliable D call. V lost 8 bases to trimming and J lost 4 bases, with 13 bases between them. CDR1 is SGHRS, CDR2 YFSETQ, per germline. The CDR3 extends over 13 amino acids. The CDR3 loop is CARRTRVGNTIYF. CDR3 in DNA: TGCGCCAGACGTACAAGGGTCGGAAACACCATATATTTT.

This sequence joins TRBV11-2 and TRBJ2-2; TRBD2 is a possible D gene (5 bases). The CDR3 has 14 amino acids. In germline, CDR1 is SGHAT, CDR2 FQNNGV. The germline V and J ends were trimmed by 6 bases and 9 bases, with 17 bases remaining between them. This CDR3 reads CASSTPRGRWELFF. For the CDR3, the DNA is TGTGCCAGCAGTACGCCCCGGGGTCGCTGGGAGCTGTTTTTT.

In nucleotides, the CDR3 is TGTGCCAGCAGTCCTGTTCAGGCTGGGGCCAACGTCCTGACTTTC. Protein product: CASSPVQAGANVLTF. The chain carries TRBV28 and TRBJ2-6, with unresolved D. This CDR3 has 15 residues. Germline assignment: CDR1 MDHEN and CDR2 SYDVKM. The V gene lost 5 bases and the J gene lost 2 bases, with 10 bases spanning the gap.

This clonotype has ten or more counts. CDR3 region: CSVGQGRSSDNEQFF. CDR3 bases: TGCAGCGTGGGACAGGGACGGTCATCGGACAATGAGCAGTTCTTC. This rearrangement joins TRBV29-1 to TRBJ2-1; TRBD1 matches at 9 bases. Germline V gene sequence: CDR1 SQVTM, CDR2 ANQGSEA. CDR3 size: 15 residues. The V segment lost 6 bases and the J segment 5 bases; nucleotides outside the gene matches: 11.